Listed below are T cell receptor beta chains from one sample, sequenced in a study of vaccination effects on CD4 cells after COVID-19. These receptors' antigens are unknown. Measured with immunoSEQ multiplex PCR; TCRdb has only the in-frame clones, and not every one. Among just under 60,000 clones listed, 60% to 80% were seen once. The sequencing here drew on CD4+ T cells from PBMCs cultured with HCoV-OC43 spike peptides, taken after COVID-19 vaccination. The origin of the receptors is a human donor who received a COVID-19 vaccine. Each CDR3 is given with its conserved first and last residue. The D gene is left open where the match is weak. Not every row has a clone size; where given, it reads once, few, many or a size class.

v_call	j_call	d_call	clone_size	cdr3_nt	cdr3_aa
TRBV14	TRBJ1-1	TRBD1	-	TGTGCCAGCAGCCCCTCAGTCTCCTGGACAGGGCGGCACACTGAAGCTTTCTTT	CASSPSVSWTGRHTEAFF
TRBV6-2/TRBV6-3	TRBJ1-2	-	-	TGTGCCAGCAGTTACGCGGGGGCCCCTAACTATGGCTACACCTTC	CASSYAGAPNYGYTF
TRBV10-3	TRBJ2-5	-	-	TGTGCCATCAGTGACGGGGCGGGAGAGACCCAGTACTTC	CAISDGAGETQYF
TRBV7-3	TRBJ2-1	TRBD2	few	TGTGCCAGCAGCTTAAGGGCTAGCGGTTACAATGAGCAGTTCTTC	CASSLRASGYNEQFF
TRBV18	TRBJ1-4	TRBD1	-	TGTGCCAGCTCACCGGACAGGGAATCCGAAAAACTGTTTTTT	CASSPDRESEKLFF
TRBV27	TRBJ2-1	-	-	TGTGCCAGCAGCCCCCTGTTTACAGGCAATGAGCAGTTCTTC	CASSPLFTGNEQFF
TRBV4-1	TRBJ1-2	-	-	TGCGCCAGCAGCCAAACTGGACAGATACGTAGTAACTATGGCTACACCTTC	CASSQTGQIRSNYGYTF
TRBV10-2	TRBJ1-4	-	few	TGCGCCAGCAGTGACCCTTCGGGGGGATTTAATGAAAAACTGTTTTTT	CASSDPSGGFNEKLFF
TRBV7-9	TRBJ1-2	-	-	TGTGCCAGCAGCTTACAAGAGCGCCATAGCTACACCTTC	CASSLQERHSYTF
TRBV5-1	TRBJ2-2	-	-	TGCGCCAGCAGCCCCCTCCCTCCGAGCGACACCGGGGAGCTGTTTTTT	CASSPLPPSDTGELFF
TRBV6-5	TRBJ1-4	TRBD1	-	TGTGCCGGTGGGGACAGGGGCCTGGATGAAAAACTGTTTTTT	CAGGDRGLDEKLFF
TRBV19	TRBJ2-3	TRBD2	-	TGTGCCAGTAGAGTCCACTCTAGCGGGGGTGGCACAGATACGCAGTATTTT	CASRVHSSGGGTDTQYF
TRBV9	TRBJ1-2	-	-	TGTGCCAGCAGCGTAGGGGACATCGTTCGGTATGGCTACACCTTC	CASSVGDIVRYGYTF
TRBV29-1	TRBJ2-5	-	-	TGCAGCGTTCTACACGTAAAAGAGACCCAGTACTTC	CSVLHVKETQYF
TRBV18	TRBJ1-2	-	-	TGTGCCAGCTCGCTCGAGGCCTATGGCTACACCTTC	CASSLEAYGYTF
TRBV28	TRBJ1-2	TRBD1	-	TGTGCCAGCAGGACGCGAGTAGTCGCCGGGACAGGGAATGGCTACACCTTC	CASRTRVVAGTGNGYTF
TRBV19	TRBJ2-3	-	-	TGTGCCAGTAGTATAGACCTGGGGGTGGGGATCCCAGATACGCAGTATTTT	CASSIDLGVGIPDTQYF
TRBV21-1	TRBJ1-3	-	once	TGTGCCAGCAGGGTGCGCCCACCTCACTCTGGAAACACCATATATTTT	CASRVRPPHSGNTIYF
TRBV6-6	TRBJ1-2	TRBD1	-	TGTGCCAGCAGGAAGGGAGAGCGACAGGGGGGCTATGGCTACACCTTC	CASRKGERQGGYGYTF
TRBV21-1	TRBJ2-3	-	few	TGTGCCAGCAGCAAAGAGGAGGGCTGCACAGATACGCAGTATTTT	CASSKEEGCTDTQYF
TRBV3-1/TRBV3-2	TRBJ2-5	-	-	TGTGCCAGCAGCCGGGGAAGGGGTCAGGGCCCGGAGACCCAGTACTTC	CASSRGRGQGPETQYF
TRBV5-1	TRBJ2-3	-	-	TGCGCCAGCAGCTTTGGACCCACAGATACGCAGTATTTT	CASSFGPTDTQYF
TRBV9	TRBJ1-2	-	-	TGTGCCAGCAGCACACGGGGTATGGGTGGCTACACCTTC	CASSTRGMGGYTF
TRBV2	TRBJ1-5	-	-	TGTGCCAGCAGGGTAGAAAAGGCCGTCAATCAGCCCCAGCATTTT	CASRVEKAVNQPQHF
TRBV28	TRBJ2-2	-	few	TGTGCCACCGGACTGAACACCGGGGAGCTGTTTTTT	CATGLNTGELFF
TRBV18	TRBJ2-5	TRBD2	few	TGTGCCAGCTCCCCTCTCGAAGCGGGGTGGGAGACCCAGTACTTC	CASSPLEAGWETQYF
TRBV24-1	TRBJ2-3	-	few	TGTGCCACCAGTGACCTTGGGACTGCCAGGGATACGCAGTATTTT	CATSDLGTARDTQYF
TRBV5-8	TRBJ1-1	-	-	TGTGCCAGCAGCTGGTGGTCTGAAGCTTTCTTT	CASSWWSEAFF
TRBV28	TRBJ1-3	-	-	TGTGCCAGCAGTTTTCCACATTCTGGAAACACCATATATTTT	CASSFPHSGNTIYF
TRBV27	TRBJ1-1	-	-	TGTGCCAGCAGTTTGATTAGGGCGAGCGCTGAAGCTTTCTTT	CASSLIRASAEAFF
TRBV7-2	TRBJ1-2	-	-	TGTGCCAGCAGCTGGTCACAGGGCAGGGAGAATGGCTACACCTTC	CASSWSQGRENGYTF
TRBV6-2/TRBV6-3	TRBJ2-1	TRBD1	-	TGTGCCAGCAGTTCCCCGGGACAGGGGGCAAATGAGCAGTTCTTC	CASSSPGQGANEQFF
TRBV25-1	TRBJ2-1	-	few	TGTGCCAGCAGTGGGACCTACAATGAGCAGTTCTTC	CASSGTYNEQFF
TRBV7-3	TRBJ2-1	-	-	TGTGCCAGCAGCTTAACGTCGCAGTACAATGAGCAGTTCTTC	CASSLTSQYNEQFF
TRBV6-5	TRBJ1-4	-	-	TGTGCCAGCAGTTACGATGGGATACTGTTTTTT	CASSYDGILFF
TRBV25-1	TRBJ1-1	-	-	TGTGCCAGCACCCCGGGGGGGTCCGGGGACACTGAAGCTTTCTTT	CASTPGGSGDTEAFF
TRBV4-3	TRBJ2-1	-	few	TGCGCCAGCAGCCAAGATCGTCAGCCCAATGAGCAGTTCTTC	CASSQDRQPNEQFF
TRBV6-6	TRBJ1-2	-	-	TGTGCCAGCAGTTACTCCGGGGGAAACTATGGCTACACCTTC	CASSYSGGNYGYTF
TRBV7-3	TRBJ2-1	TRBD2	few	TGTGCCAGCAGCCTCAATCGGGAGGATGAGCAGTTCTTC	CASSLNREDEQFF
TRBV5-1	TRBJ2-3	TRBD2	-	TGCGCCAGCAGCACCGGACTAGCGGGGTACACAGATACGCAGTATTTT	CASSTGLAGYTDTQYF
TRBV6-5	TRBJ1-2	TRBD1	-	TGTGCCAGCAGTTACTCAGACCGACAGGGTCTTGCGGGCTACACCTTC	CASSYSDRQGLAGYTF
TRBV5-1	TRBJ1-6	-	-	TGCGCCAGCAGCTCGGGACTTCTCGATTCACCCCTCCACTTT	CASSSGLLDSPLHF
TRBV19	TRBJ1-4	TRBD1	few	TGTGCCAGTAGGCCGACCGGGACAGGGGCAGGGAAACTGTTTTTT	CASRPTGTGAGKLFF
TRBV7-2	TRBJ2-5	-	once	TGTGCCAGCAGCTTAGGGAGGCCAGGGGGGGTCCAAGAGACCCAGTACTTC	CASSLGRPGGVQETQYF
TRBV24-1	TRBJ2-2	-	-	TGTGCCACCAGTGATTTAGGGCAGGGTGGCACCGGGGAGCTGTTTTTT	CATSDLGQGGTGELFF
TRBV5-1	TRBJ2-1	-	-	TGCGCCAGCAGCTTCGGGGGACCTTACAATGAGCAGTTCTTC	CASSFGGPYNEQFF